The 26 T cell receptor beta chains reported below all come from one sample, sequenced in a study of PD-L1 blockade in urothelial cancer. The repertoire was sequenced with immunoSEQ multiplex PCR; TCRdb's copy has only in-frame clones and lacks some. The repertoire holds 17,000 or so clones, with about 85% as singletons. The sequencing used PBMCs, collected around atezolizumab (anti-PD-L1) treatment. The receptors shown here come from a man between 45 and 60 years old with urothelial cancer.

The chain links TRBV7-2 to TRBJ2-3; 11 nucleotides align to TRBD2. V lost 3 bases to trimming and J lost 2 bases; unmatched junction nucleotides: 7. The CDR3 spans 17 residues. Germline V gene lookup returns CDR1 SGHTA and CDR2 FQGNSA. The CDR3 DNA is TGTGCCAGCAGCTTCACTAGCGGGGGCACGTTCACAGATACGCAGTATTTT. Its translation: CASSFTSGGTFTDTQYF. Variable domain in full (rest from reference TRBV7-2 and TRBJ2-3): GAGVSQSPSNKVTEKGKDVELRCDPISGHTALYWYRQSLGQGLEFLIYFQGNSAPDKSGLPSDRFSAERTGGSVSTLTIQRTQQEDSAVYLCASSFTSGGTFTDTQYFGPGTRLTVL.

The chain uses TRBV29-1 and TRBJ2-2; 7 bases align to TRBD1. The CDR3 totals 14 residues. The germline V gene has CDR1 SQVTM and CDR2 ANQGSEA. Trimming at V came to 3 bases and at J to 4 bases, leaving 5 bases not matched to a gene. The CDR3, as DNA: TGCAGCGTTGATAAGGGGGCGAGCACCGGGGAGCTGTTTTTT. Translated, it gives CSVDKGASTGELFF.

V and J are TRBV6-5 and TRBJ2-1, with D possibly matching TRBD1 (6 bases). The germline V gene has CDR1 MNHEY and CDR2 SVGAGI. This CDR3 is 14 amino acids long. The V and J ends lost 5 bases and 5 bases respectively, with 13 bases between them. As DNA, the CDR3 is TGTGCCAGCAGTAGCTCCTCAGGGGACAATGAGCAGTTCTTC. Translated: CASSSSSGDNEQFF.

This sequence joins TRBV19 and TRBJ2-7; weak D call: TRBD1 (5 bases). The CDR3 covers 13 residues. Germline CDR1 is LNHDA and CDR2 is SQIVND (reference sequence). The V gene lost 5 bases and the J gene lost 4 bases, with 12 bases spanning the gap. CDR3 nucleotides: TGTGCCAGTAGTTATACGTCAGGGTACGAGCAGTACTTC. It yields the protein CASSYTSGYEQYF.

This clone was detected only a few times. The V call is TRBV25-1, the J call TRBJ1-5; TRBD1 aligns across 8 bases. The CDR3 is 17 residues long. Germline V gene data show CDR1 as MGHDK and CDR2 as SYGVNS. With V trimmed by 4 bases and J by 0 bases, 8 bases remained unmatched. CDR3 loop: CASSGDRGGNSNQPQHF. Here the CDR3 DNA reads TGTGCCAGCAGTGGCGACAGGGGAGGAAATAGCAATCAGCCCCAGCATTTT.

The chain couples TRBV11-2 to TRBJ2-2; 7 bases are a match to TRBD2. V shed 5 bases and J 3 bases; nucleotides not matched to a gene: 6. The CDR3 totals 15 residues. Germline-derived CDR1 and CDR2 are SGHAT and FQNNGV. The DNA of the CDR3 is TGTGCCAGCAGCCTCAAGCGGGATCACACCGGGGAGCTGTTTTTT. This gives the protein CASSLKRDHTGELFF.

This rearrangement joins TRBV29-1 to TRBJ1-5; the D gene is possibly TRBD1 (5 bases). This CDR3 comprises 13 residues. Germline CDR1 reads SQVTM; CDR2 reads ANQGSEA. Trimming cost V 4 bases and J 7 bases, with 14 bases left between them. The CDR3, as DNA: TGCAGCGTTGGGGGGTCTGCGGGACAGCCCCAGCATTTT. This sequence encodes CSVGGSAGQPQHF.

This clone was seen once. The chain links TRBV10-1 to TRBJ2-5, with 8 bases fitting TRBD1. The CDR3 is 12 residues long. CDR1 and CDR2 (germline): WNHNN, SYGVQD (reference sequence). Trimming cost V 9 bases and J 9 bases; bases outside gene matches: 9. The CDR3 region is CASEGQGAPQYF. The DNA for the CDR3 is TGCGCCAGTGAAGGACAGGGCGCTCCCCAGTACTTC.

The gene calls are TRBV6-1 and TRBJ2-3; D is unclear. The CDR3 is 12 amino acids. The V gene's germline CDR1 is MNHNS and CDR2 SASEGT. Trimming removed 2 bases at V and 2 bases at J, with 2 bases between. The CDR3 region is CASSEYTDTQYF. The DNA of the CDR3 is TGTGCCAGCAGTGAATACACAGATACGCAGTATTTT.

The chain combines TRBV29-1 with TRBJ1-3; no clear D. The CDR3 is 11 amino acids. V dropped 3 bases and J dropped 4 bases, with 4 bases sitting between them. CDR1 and CDR2 from the germline V gene are SQVTM and ANQGSEA. Here the CDR3 reads CSVDRGNTIYF. CDR3 nucleotide sequence: TGCAGCGTTGATCGGGGAAACACCATATATTTT.

The gene calls are TRBV6-5 and TRBJ2-2; D possibly corresponds to TRBD1 (6 bases). The CDR3 consists of 15 residues. Germline values: CDR1 MNHEY, CDR2 SVGAGI. V shed 4 bases and J shed 1 base, with 10 bases lying between them. CDR3 in DNA: TGTGCCAGCAGTTTTCCGGGACAGAACACCGGGGAGCTGTTTTTT. This sequence encodes CASSFPGQNTGELFF.

The count of this clone is one. The CDR3 protein is CASSRPGGSQETQYF. In DNA, the CDR3 is TGTGCCAGCAGTAGACCAGGGGGTTCCCAAGAGACCCAGTACTTC. The chain recombines TRBV27 with TRBJ2-5, with 7 bases identical to TRBD1. The CDR3 sequence is 15 residues long. The germline V gene encodes CDR1 MNHEY and CDR2 SMNVEV (reference sequence). With V trimmed by 5 bases and J by 1 base, 7 bases remained unmatched.

V is TRBV30 and J is TRBJ2-7; D is possibly TRBD2 (5 bases). Trimming removed 5 bases from V and 0 bases from J, with 8 bases in between. Germline CDR1 and CDR2: GTSNPN and SVGIG (reference sequence). The CDR3 runs 12 residues. Written as DNA, the CDR3 is TGTGCCTGGCGCGGGCGCTCCTACGAGCAGTACTTC. It specifies CAWRGRSYEQYF.

The genes are TRBV2 and TRBJ2-5; 8 positions agree with TRBD1. J lost 5 bases, V lost 0 bases, and 11 bases had no gene match. Germline loops: CDR1 SNHLY, CDR2 FYNNEI. The CDR3 has 17 residues. The CDR3 DNA is TGTGCCAGCAGTGAAGCCATGACAGGGGTGAGGCGGGAGACCCAGTACTTC. Protein sequence: CASSEAMTGVRRETQYF.

This rearrangement joins TRBV28 to TRBJ1-2; D not certain. The CDR3 has 14 amino acids. The germline gives CDR1 MDHEN, CDR2 SYDVKM. Trimming removed 3 bases from V and 4 bases from J, with 12 bases in between. The CDR3 sequence: CASSFGGRRYGYTF. The DNA for the CDR3 is TGTGCCAGCAGTTTTGGCGGGAGGCGCTATGGCTACACCTTC.

The chain couples TRBV15 to TRBJ1-2; 8 bases are a match to TRBD1. The CDR3 extends over 15 amino acids. CDR1 is LNHNV, CDR2 YYDKDF, per germline (reference sequence). V gave up 5 bases and J gave up 3 bases; unmatched junction bases: 8. CDR3 DNA sequence: TGTGCCACCAGCCGCCAGGGACAGGACGACTATGGCTACACCTTC. It codes for CATSRQGQDDYGYTF.

This chain joins TRBV28 and TRBJ2-1; 7 nucleotides agree with TRBD2. Trimming removed 6 bases from V and 0 bases from J; junction bases left unmatched: 14. Per the germline V gene, CDR1 is MDHEN and CDR2 is SYDVKM. The CDR3 loop spans 18 amino acids. CDR3 sequence: CASRTAGLIGGSYNEQFF. For the CDR3, the DNA is TGTGCCAGCAGAACAGCGGGACTCATCGGTGGCTCCTACAATGAGCAGTTCTTC.

This chain connects TRBV6-1 to TRBJ1-5, with D hard to call. Trimming removed 6 bases at V and 6 bases at J, with 9 bases between. The CDR3 runs 12 residues. Germline CDR1 MNHNS, CDR2 SASEGT. The CDR3 loop is CASSEEFQPQHF. CDR3 DNA sequence: TGTGCCAGCAGCGAGGAGTTTCAGCCCCAGCATTTT.

The V call is TRBV18, the J call TRBJ2-1, with 12 bases lining up with TRBD1. Trimming at V came to 5 bases and at J to 7 bases, leaving 6 bases not matched to a gene. The CDR3 runs 15 residues. Per germline, CDR1 KGHSH and CDR2 LQKENI. CDR3 amino acids: CASSSGTGGGNEQFF. The CDR3 nucleotides read TGTGCCAGCTCATCCGGGACAGGGGGCGGGAATGAGCAGTTCTTC. Looking up the rest from reference TRBV18 and TRBJ2-1 gives the full variable domain: NAGVMQNPRHLVRRRGQEARLRCSPMKGHSHVYWYRQLPEEGLKFMVYLQKENIIDESGMPKERFSAEFPKEGPSILRIQQVVRGDSAAYFCASSSGTGGGNEQFFGPGTRLTVL.

This chain connects TRBV28 to TRBJ2-7, with D perhaps TRBD2 (5 bases). V dropped 7 bases and J dropped 3 bases, with 13 bases sitting between them. The CDR3 is 13 residues long. CDR1 is MDHEN, CDR2 SYDVKM, per germline. The CDR3 loop is CASTTLAGYEQYF. CDR3 in DNA: TGTGCCAGCACGACGCTTGCGGGCTACGAGCAGTACTTC.

V and J are TRBV27 and TRBJ2-2, with TRBD2 matching 8 bases. The CDR3 has 16 residues. The germline V gene has CDR1 MNHEY and CDR2 SMNVEV (reference sequence). Trimming removed 7 bases from V and 4 bases from J; junction bases left unmatched: 11. CDR3 sequence: CASTLASGSLTGELFF. The CDR3 nucleotides are TGTGCCAGCACCCTGGCCAGCGGGAGTCTCACCGGGGAGCTGTTTTTT.

Only one count was recorded for this clone. The V call is TRBV30, the J call TRBJ2-5; weak D call: TRBD2 (5 bases). V was trimmed by 2 bases and J by 4 bases, leaving 8 bases between them. The germline gives CDR1 GTSNPN, CDR2 SVGIG (reference sequence). This CDR3 region has 12 residues. The CDR3 reads CAWSSLGETQYF. The CDR3 DNA is TGTGCCTGGAGTTCACTAGGAGAGACCCAGTACTTC. The whole variable domain, filled in from reference TRBV30 and TRBJ2-5, reads SQTIHQWPATLVQPVGSPLSLECTVEGTSNPNLYWYRQAAGRGLQLLFYSVGIGQISSEVPQNLSASRPQDRQFILSSKKLLLSDSGFYLCAWSSLGETQYFGPGTRLLVL.

As concerns this clone: An end of the junction does not agree with germline; a read error may underlie this. The CDR3 protein is CAISGTSGAYEQYF. The CDR3 nucleotides are TGTGCCATCAGTGGGACTAGCGGGGCCTACGAGCAGTACTTC. The gene calls are TRBV6-6 and TRBJ2-7, with 13 nucleotides matching TRBD2. CDR1 MNHNY and CDR2 SVGAGI come from the germline V gene (reference sequence). The CDR3 contains 14 residues.

The V call is TRBV28, the J call TRBJ2-3; 15 nucleotides align to TRBD2. V dropped 5 bases and J dropped 3; count of bases not matched to a gene: 9. This CDR3 has 18 residues. The germline CDR1 and CDR2 sequences are MDHEN and SYDVKM. CDR3 loop: CASSPGTSGRLLTDTQYF. DNA of the CDR3: TGTGCCAGCAGTCCCGGGACTAGCGGGAGGTTATTGACAGATACGCAGTATTTT. The variable domain in full, with the rest retrieved from reference TRBV28 and TRBJ2-3, is DVKVTQSSRYLVKRTGEKVFLECVQDMDHENMFWYRQDPGLGLRLIYFSYDVKMKEKGDIPEGYSVSREKKERFSLILESASTNQTSMYLCASSPGTSGRLLTDTQYFGPGTRLTVL.

The rearrangement links TRBV9 to TRBJ2-7; D might be TRBD1 (5 bases). Germline lookup yields CDR1 SGDLS and CDR2 YYNGEE. Trimming pared 2 bases from V and 0 bases from J, leaving 9 bases between. This CDR3 is built from 14 residues. The DNA for the CDR3 is TGTGCCAGCAGCGTGACAGTGGCCTCCTACGAGCAGTACTTC. Amino acid sequence: CASSVTVASYEQYF.

The CDR3 spells CASRLTGAETQYF. CDR3 in DNA: TGTGCCAGCCGACTTACGGGTGCAGAGACCCAGTACTTC. This rearrangement joins TRBV11-2 to TRBJ2-5; D is ambiguous. The CDR3 is made up of 13 amino acids. Germline CDR1 reads SGHAT; CDR2 reads FQNNGV. Trimming pared 8 bases from V and 4 bases from J, leaving 14 bases between.